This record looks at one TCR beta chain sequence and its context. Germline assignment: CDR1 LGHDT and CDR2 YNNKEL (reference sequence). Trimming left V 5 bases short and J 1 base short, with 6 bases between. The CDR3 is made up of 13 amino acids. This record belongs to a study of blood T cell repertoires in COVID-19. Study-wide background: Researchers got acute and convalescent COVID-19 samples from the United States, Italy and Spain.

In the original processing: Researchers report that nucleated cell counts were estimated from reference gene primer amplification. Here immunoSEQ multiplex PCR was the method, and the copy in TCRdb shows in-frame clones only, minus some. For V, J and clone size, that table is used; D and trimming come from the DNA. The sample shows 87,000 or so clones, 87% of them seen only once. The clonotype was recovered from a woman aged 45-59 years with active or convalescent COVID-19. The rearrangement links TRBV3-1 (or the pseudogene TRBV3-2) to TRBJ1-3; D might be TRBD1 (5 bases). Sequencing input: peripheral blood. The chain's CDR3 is CASSTGSGNTIYF. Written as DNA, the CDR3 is TGTGCCAGCAGCACAGGATCTGGAAACACCATATATTTT.